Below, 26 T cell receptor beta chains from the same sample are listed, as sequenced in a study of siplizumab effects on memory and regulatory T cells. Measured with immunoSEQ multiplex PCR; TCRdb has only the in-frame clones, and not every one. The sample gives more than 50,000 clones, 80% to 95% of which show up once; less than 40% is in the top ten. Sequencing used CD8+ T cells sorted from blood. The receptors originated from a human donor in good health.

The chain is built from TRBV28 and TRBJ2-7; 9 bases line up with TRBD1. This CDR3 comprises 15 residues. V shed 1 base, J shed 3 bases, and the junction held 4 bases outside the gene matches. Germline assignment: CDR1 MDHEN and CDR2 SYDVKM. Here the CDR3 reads CASSLLGDRVYEQYF. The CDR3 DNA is TGTGCCAGCAGTTTATTAGGGGACAGGGTCTACGAGCAGTACTTC.

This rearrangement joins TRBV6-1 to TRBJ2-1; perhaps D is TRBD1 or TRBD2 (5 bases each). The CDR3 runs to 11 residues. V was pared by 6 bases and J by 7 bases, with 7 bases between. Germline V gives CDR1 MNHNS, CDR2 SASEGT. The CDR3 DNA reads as TGTGCCAGCAGGGGGGTGAATGAGCAGTTCTTC. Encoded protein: CASRGVNEQFF.

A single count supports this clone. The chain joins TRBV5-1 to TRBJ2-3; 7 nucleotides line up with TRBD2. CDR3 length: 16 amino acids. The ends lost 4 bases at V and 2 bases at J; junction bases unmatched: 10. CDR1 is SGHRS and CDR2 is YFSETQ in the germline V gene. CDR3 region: CASSGGPSGDTDTQYF. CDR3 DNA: TGCGCCAGCAGCGGCGGACCTAGCGGCGACACAGATACGCAGTATTTT.

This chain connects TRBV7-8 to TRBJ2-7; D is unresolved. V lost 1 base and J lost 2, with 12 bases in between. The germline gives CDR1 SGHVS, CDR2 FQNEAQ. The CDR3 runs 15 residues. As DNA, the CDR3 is TGTGCCAGCAGCTTAGTCCCAGAAAAGGCCTACGAGCAGTACTTC. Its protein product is CASSLVPEKAYEQYF.

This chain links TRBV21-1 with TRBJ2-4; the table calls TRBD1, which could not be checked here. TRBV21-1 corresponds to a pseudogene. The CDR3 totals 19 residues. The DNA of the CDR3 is TGTGCCAGCAGCGGAGAGGGACACGGTGGAAAATTAGCCAAAAACATTCAGTACTTC. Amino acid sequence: CASSGEGHGGKLAKNIQYF.

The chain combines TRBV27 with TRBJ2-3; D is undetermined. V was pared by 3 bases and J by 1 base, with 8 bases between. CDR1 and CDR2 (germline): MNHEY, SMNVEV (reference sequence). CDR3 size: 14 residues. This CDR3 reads CASSFGWGTDTQYF. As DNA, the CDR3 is TGTGCCAGCAGTTTCGGTTGGGGCACAGATACGCAGTATTTT.

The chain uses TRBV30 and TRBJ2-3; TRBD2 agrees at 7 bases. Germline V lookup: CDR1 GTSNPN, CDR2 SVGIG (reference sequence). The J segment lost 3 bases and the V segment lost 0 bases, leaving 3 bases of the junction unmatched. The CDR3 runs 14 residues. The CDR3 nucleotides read TGTGCCTGGAGTGTATTTAGCGGGACAGATACGCAGTATTTT. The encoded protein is CAWSVFSGTDTQYF.

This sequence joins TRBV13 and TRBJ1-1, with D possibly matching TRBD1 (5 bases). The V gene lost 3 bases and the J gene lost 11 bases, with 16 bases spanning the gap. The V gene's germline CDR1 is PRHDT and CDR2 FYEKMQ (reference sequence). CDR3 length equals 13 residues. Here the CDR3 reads CASSLGESKGAFF. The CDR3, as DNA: TGTGCCAGCAGCTTGGGGGAATCGAAAGGGGCTTTCTTT.

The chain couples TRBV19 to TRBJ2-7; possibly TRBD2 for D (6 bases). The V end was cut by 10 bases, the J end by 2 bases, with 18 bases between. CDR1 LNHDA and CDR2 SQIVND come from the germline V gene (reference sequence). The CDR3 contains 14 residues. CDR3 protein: CAMAGTGTPYEQYF. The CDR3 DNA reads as TGTGCCATGGCCGGAACCGGGACTCCCTACGAGCAGTACTTC.

CDR3 protein: CASKLADTQYF. DNA of the CDR3: TGTGCCAGCAAGTTAGCAGATACGCAGTATTTT. V and J are TRBV2 and TRBJ2-3, with D uncertain. Germline-derived CDR1 and CDR2 are SNHLY and FYNNEI. This CDR3 has 11 amino acids. V gave up 7 bases and J gave up 4 bases, with 6 bases separating them.

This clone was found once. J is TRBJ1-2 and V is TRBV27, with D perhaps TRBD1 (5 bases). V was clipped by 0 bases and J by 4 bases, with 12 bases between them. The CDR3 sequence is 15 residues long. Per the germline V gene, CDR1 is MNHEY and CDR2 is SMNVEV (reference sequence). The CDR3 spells CASSLSEWDVYGYTF. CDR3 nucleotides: TGTGCCAGCAGTTTATCTGAATGGGACGTCTATGGCTACACCTTC.

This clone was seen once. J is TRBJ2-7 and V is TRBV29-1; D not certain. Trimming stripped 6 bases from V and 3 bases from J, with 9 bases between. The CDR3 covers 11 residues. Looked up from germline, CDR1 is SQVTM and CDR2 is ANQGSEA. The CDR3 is CSVADGYEQYF. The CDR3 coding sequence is TGCAGCGTCGCTGACGGCTACGAGCAGTACTTC.

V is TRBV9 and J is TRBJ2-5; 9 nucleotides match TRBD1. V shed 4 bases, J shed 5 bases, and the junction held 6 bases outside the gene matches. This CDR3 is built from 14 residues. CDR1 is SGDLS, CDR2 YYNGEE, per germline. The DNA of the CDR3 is TGTGCCAGCAGCACACAGGGGGCTAGCGAGACCCAGTACTTC. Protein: CASSTQGASETQYF.

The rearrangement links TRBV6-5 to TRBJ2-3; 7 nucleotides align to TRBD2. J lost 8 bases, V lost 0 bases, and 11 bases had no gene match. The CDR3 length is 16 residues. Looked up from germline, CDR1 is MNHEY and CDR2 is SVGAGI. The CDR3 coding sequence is TGTGCCAGCAGTTACTCGGGCGGGGGAGATCCCCTTACGCAGTATTTT. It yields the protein CASSYSGGGDPLTQYF.

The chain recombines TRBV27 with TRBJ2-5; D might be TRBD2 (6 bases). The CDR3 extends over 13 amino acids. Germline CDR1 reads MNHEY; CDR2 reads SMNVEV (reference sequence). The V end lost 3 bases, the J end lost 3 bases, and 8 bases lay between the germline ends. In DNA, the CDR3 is TGTGCCAGCAGTTTTGGGGAGGAAGAGACCCAGTACTTC. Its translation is CASSFGEEETQYF.

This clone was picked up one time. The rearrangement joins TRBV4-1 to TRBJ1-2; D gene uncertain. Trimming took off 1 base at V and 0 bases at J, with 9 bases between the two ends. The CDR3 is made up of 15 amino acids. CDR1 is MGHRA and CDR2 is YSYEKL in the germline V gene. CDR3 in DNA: TGCGCCAGCAGCCAAGCCCCTGAAGCTAACTATGGCTACACCTTC. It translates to CASSQAPEANYGYTF.

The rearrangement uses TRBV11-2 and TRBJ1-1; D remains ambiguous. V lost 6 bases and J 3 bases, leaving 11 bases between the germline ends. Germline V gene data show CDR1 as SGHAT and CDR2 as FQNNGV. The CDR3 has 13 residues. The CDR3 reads CASSTKGYTEAFF. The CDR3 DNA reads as TGTGCCAGCAGTACCAAAGGGTACACTGAAGCTTTCTTT.

CDR3 in amino acids: CATYTYYGYTF. In DNA form, the CDR3 reads TGTGCCACTTACACTTACTATGGCTACACCTTC. The chain employs TRBV27 and TRBJ1-2; the D is unclear. V dropped 10 bases and J dropped 3 bases, with 9 bases sitting between them. The CDR3 sequence is 11 residues long. Germline V gene sequence: CDR1 MNHEY, CDR2 SMNVEV (reference sequence).

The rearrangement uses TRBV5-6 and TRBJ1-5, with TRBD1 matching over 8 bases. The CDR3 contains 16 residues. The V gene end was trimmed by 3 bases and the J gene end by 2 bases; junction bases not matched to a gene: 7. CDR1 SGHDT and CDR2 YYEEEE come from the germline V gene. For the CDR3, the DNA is TGTGCCAGCAGCTCCGGACAGGGCGGTGGCAATCAGCCCCAGCATTTT. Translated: CASSSGQGGGNQPQHF.

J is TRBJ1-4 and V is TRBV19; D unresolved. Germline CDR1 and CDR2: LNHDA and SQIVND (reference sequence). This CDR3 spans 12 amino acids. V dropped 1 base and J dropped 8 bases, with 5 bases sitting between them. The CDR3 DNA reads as TGTGCCAGTAGTATAGGAGGGGAAAAACTGTTTTTT. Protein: CASSIGGEKLFF.

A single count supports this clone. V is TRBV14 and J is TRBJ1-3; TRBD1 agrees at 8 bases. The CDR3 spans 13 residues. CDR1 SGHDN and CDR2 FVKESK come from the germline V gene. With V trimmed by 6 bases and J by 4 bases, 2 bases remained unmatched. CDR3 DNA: TGTGCCAGCAGTGACAGGGGAGGAAACACCATATATTTT. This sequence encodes CASSDRGGNTIYF.

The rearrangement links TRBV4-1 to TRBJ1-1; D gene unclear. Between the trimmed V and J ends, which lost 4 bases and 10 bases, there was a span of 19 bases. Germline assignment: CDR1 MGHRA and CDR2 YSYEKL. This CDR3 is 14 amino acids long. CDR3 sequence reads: CASSPSTFSDRAFF. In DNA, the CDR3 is TGCGCCAGCAGCCCTAGTACGTTCTCTGACCGAGCTTTCTTT.

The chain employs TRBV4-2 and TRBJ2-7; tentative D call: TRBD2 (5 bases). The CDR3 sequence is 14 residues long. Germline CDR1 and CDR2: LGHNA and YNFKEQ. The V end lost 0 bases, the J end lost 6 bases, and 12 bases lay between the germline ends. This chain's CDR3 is CASSQDGAASEQYF. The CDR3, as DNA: TGTGCCAGCAGCCAAGATGGAGCGGCCTCCGAGCAGTACTTC.

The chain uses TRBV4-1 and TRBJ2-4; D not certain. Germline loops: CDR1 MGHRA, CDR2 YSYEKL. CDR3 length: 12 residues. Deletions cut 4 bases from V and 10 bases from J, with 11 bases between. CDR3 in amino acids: CASSLSGTIQYF. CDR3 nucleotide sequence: TGCGCCAGCAGCCTCTCGGGTACGATTCAGTACTTC.

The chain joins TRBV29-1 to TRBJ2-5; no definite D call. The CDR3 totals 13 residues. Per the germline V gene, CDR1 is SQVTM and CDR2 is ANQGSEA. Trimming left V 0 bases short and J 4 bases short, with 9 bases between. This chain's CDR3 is CSVEEVWVETQYF. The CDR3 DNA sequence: TGCAGCGTTGAAGAGGTATGGGTAGAGACCCAGTACTTC.

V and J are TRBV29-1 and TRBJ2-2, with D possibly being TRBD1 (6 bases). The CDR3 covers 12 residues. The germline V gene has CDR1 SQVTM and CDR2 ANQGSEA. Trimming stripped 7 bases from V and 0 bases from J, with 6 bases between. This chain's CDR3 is CSGDTNTGELFF. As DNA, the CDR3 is TGCAGCGGGGACACGAACACCGGGGAGCTGTTTTTT.